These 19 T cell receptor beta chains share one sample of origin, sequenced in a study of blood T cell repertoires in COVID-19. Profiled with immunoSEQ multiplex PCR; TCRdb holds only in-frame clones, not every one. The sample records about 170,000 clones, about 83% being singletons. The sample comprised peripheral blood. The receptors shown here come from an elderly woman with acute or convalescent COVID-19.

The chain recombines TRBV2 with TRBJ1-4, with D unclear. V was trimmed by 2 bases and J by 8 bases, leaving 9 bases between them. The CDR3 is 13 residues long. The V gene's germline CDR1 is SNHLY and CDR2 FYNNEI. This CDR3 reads CASSELSVEKLFF. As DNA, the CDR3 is TGTGCCAGCAGTGAACTATCGGTGGAAAAACTGTTTTTT.

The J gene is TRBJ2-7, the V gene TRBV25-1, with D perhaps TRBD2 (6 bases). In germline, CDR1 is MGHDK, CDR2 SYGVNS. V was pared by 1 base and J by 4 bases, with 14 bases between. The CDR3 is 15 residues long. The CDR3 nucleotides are TGTGCCAGCAGTGAATCAGAGGGACTCGGGTACGAGCAGTACTTC. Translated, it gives CASSESEGLGYEQYF.

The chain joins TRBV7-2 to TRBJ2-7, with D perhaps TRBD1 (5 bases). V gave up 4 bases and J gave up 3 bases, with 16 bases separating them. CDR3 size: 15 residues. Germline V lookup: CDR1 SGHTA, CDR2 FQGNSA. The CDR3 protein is CASSYSAGQSYEQYF. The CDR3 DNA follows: TGTGCCAGCAGCTATTCGGCAGGGCAAAGCTACGAGCAGTACTTC.

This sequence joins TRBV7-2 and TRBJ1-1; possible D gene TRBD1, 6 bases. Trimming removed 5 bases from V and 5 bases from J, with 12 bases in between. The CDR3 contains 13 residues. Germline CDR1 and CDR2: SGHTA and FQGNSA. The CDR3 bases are TGTGCCAGCAGCAGAAACAGGGCAACTGAAGCTTTCTTT. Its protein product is CASSRNRATEAFF.

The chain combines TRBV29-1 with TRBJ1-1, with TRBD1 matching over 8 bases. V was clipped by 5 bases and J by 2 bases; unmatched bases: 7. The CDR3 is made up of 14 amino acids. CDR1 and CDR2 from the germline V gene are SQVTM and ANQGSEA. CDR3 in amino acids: CSVRQGKVNTEAFF. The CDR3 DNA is TGCAGCGTTAGACAGGGGAAAGTAAACACTGAAGCTTTCTTT.

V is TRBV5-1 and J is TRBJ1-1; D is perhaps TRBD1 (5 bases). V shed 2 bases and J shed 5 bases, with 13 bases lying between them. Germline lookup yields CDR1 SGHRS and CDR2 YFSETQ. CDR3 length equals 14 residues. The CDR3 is CASSLEGVGTEAFF. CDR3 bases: TGCGCCAGCAGCTTAGAAGGGGTTGGGACTGAAGCTTTCTTT.

The CDR3 spells CASSDLAGFSPLHF. The CDR3, as DNA: TGTGCCAGCAGCGACTTGGCAGGGTTTTCACCCCTCCACTTT. The gene calls are TRBV7-2 and TRBJ1-6, with D possibly matching TRBD1 (5 bases). With 5 bases removed from V and 9 bases from J, the gap between germline ends came to 14 bases. Germline V lookup: CDR1 SGHTA, CDR2 FQGNSA. There are 14 residues in the CDR3. Looking up the rest from reference TRBV7-2 and TRBJ1-6 gives the full variable domain: GAGVSQSPSNKVTEKGKDVELRCDPISGHTALYWYRQSLGQGLEFLIYFQGNSAPDKSGLPSDRFSAERTGGSVSTLTIQRTQQEDSAVYLCASSDLAGFSPLHFGNGTRLTVT.

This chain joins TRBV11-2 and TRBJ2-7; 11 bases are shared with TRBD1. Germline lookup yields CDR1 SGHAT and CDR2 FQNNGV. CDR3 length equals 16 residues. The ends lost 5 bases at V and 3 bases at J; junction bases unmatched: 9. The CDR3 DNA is TGTGCCAGCAGCAACGAGCGGACAGGGGGCAACTACGAGCAGTACTTC. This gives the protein CASSNERTGGNYEQYF.

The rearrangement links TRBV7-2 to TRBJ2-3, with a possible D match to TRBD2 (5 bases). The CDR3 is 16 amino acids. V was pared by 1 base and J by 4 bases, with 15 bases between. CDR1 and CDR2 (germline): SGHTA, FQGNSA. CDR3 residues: CASSLGGPGSPDTQYF. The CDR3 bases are TGTGCCAGCAGCTTAGGCGGCCCGGGATCCCCAGATACGCAGTATTTT.

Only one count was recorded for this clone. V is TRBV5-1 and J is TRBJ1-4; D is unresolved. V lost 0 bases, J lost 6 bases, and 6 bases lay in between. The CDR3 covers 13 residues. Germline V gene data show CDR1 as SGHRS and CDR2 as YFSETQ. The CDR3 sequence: CASSLDNDEKLFF. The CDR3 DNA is TGCGCCAGCAGCTTGGACAACGATGAAAAACTGTTTTTT.

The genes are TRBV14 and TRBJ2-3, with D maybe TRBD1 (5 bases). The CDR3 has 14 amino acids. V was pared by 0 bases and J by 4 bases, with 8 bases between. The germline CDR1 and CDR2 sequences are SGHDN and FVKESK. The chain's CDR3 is CASSQDLGADTQYF. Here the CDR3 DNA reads TGTGCCAGCAGCCAAGATTTAGGGGCAGATACGCAGTATTTT.

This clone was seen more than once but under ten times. CDR3 sequence: CASQDREVYEQYF. The CDR3 nucleotides read TGTGCCAGCCAGGACAGGGAAGTCTACGAGCAGTACTTC. The chain uses TRBV2 and TRBJ2-7; 8 bases agree with TRBD1. The CDR3 is 13 residues long. Germline CDR1 and CDR2: SNHLY and FYNNEI. The ends lost 8 bases at V and 3 bases at J; junction bases unmatched: 6.

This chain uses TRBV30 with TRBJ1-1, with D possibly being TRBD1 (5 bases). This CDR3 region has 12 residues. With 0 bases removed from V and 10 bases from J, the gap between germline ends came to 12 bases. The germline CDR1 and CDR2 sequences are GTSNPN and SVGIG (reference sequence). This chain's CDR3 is CAWSVGGGRAFF. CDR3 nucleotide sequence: TGTGCCTGGAGTGTCGGGGGGGGGAGAGCTTTCTTT.

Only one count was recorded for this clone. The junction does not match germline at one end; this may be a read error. CDR3 nucleotide sequence: TGTGCCAGCAGTGAAGAGGGGACAGGATTTTTC. Protein: CASSEEGTGFF. This rearrangement joins TRBV6-1 to TRBJ2-7; 8 bases fit TRBD1. This CDR3 has 11 residues. The V gene's germline CDR1 is MNHNS and CDR2 SASEGT.

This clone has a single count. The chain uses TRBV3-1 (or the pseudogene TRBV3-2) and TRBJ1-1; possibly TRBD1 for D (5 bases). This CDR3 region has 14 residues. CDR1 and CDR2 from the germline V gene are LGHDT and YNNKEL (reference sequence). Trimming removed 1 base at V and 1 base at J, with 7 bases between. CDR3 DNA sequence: TGTGCCAGCAGCCAAGGCGACAGGAACACTGAAGCTTTCTTT. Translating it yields CASSQGDRNTEAFF.

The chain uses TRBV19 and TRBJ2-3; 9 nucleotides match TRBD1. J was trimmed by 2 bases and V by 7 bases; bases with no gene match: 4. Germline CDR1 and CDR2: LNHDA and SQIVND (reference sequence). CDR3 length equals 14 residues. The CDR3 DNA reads TGTGCCAGTAAGGACAGGGGCCTCACAGATACGCAGTATTTT. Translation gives CASKDRGLTDTQYF.

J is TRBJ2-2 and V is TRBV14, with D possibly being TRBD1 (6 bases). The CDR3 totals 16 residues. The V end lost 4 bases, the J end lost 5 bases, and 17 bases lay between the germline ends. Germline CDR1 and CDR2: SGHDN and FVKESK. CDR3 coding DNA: TGTGCCAGCAGCCCCACCCCGGCAGGGGTAACCGGGGAGCTGTTTTTT. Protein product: CASSPTPAGVTGELFF. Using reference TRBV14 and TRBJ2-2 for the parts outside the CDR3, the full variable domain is EAGVTQFPSHSVIEKGQTVTLRCDPISGHDNLYWYRRVMGKEIKFLLHFVKESKQDESGMPNNRFLAERTGGTYSTLKVQPAELEDSGVYFCASSPTPAGVTGELFFGEGSRLTVL.

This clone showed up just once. The CDR3 sequence: CASSQDKRGREQFF. The CDR3, as DNA: TGCGCCAGCAGCCAAGATAAACGGGGGAGGGAGCAGTTCTTC. The chain combines TRBV4-1 with TRBJ2-1; a weak D match, TRBD2 (6 bases). Trimming pared 0 bases from V and 10 bases from J, leaving 13 bases between. The CDR3 runs 14 residues. Germline assignment: CDR1 MGHRA and CDR2 YSYEKL.

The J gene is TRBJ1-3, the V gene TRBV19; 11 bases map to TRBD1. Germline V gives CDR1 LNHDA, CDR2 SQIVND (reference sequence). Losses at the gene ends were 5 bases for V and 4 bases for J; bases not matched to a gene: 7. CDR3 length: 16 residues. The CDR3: CASSPRTGGLGNTIYF. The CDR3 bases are TGTGCCAGTAGTCCAAGGACAGGGGGCCTCGGAAACACCATATATTTT.